The clone carrying this T cell receptor beta chain was recorded only once. The sample is drawn from a study of T cell changes during pregnancy in multiple sclerosis. J was trimmed by 3 bases and V by 3 bases; bases with no gene match: 4. The germline CDR1 and CDR2 sequences are SGHRS and YFSETQ. The CDR3 length is 14 residues. Profiling relied on immunoSEQ multiplex PCR, and the TCRdb table lists in-frame clones only, not all of them. In the table there are approximately 100,000 clones, about 94% of which are singletons. V usage is TRBV5-1 and J usage is TRBJ2-3, with TRBD1 identical over 7 bases. This receptor was identified in a female donor with multiple sclerosis, enrolled in a pregnancy study. The sequenced sample was peripheral blood, obtained in the third trimester of pregnancy. The CDR3 bases are TGCGCCAGCAGCTCGGACAGGAGTACAGATACGCAGTATTTT. Translated, it gives CASSSDRSTDTQYF.